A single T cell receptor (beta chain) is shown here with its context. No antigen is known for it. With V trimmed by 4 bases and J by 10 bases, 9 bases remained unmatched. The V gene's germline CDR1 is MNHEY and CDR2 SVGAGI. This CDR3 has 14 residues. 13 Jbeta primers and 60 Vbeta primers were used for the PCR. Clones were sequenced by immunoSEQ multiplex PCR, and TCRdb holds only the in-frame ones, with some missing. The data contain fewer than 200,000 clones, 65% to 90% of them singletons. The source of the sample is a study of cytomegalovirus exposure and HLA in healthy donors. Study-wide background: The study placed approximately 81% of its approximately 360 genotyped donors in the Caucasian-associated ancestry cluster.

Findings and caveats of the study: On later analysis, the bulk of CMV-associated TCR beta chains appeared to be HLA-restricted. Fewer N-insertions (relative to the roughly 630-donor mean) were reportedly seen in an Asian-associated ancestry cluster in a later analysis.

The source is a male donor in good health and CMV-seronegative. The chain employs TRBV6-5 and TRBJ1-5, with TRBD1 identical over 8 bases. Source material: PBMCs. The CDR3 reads CASSSAGGTIPQHF. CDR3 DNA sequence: TGTGCCAGCAGTTCAGCAGGGGGCACAATCCCCCAGCATTTT.